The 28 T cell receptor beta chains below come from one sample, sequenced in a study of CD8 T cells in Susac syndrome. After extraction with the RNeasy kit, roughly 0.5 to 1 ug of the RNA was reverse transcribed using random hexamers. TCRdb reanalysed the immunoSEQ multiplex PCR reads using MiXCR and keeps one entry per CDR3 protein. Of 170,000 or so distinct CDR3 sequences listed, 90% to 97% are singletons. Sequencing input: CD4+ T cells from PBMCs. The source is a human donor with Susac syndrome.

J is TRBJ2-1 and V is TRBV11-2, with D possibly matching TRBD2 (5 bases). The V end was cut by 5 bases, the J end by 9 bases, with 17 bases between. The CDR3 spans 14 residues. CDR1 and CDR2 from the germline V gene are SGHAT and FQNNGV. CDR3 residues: CASSPSMGRPEQFF. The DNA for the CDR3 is TGTGCCAGCAGCCCATCGATGGGGAGACCTGAGCAGTTCTTC.

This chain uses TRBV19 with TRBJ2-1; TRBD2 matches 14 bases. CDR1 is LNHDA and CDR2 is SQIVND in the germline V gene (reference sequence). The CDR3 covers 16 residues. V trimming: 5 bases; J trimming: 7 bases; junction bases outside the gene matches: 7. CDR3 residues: CASSAAGTSGSNEQFF. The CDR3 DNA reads TGTGCCAGTAGTGCAGCCGGGACTAGCGGGAGTAATGAGCAGTTCTTC.

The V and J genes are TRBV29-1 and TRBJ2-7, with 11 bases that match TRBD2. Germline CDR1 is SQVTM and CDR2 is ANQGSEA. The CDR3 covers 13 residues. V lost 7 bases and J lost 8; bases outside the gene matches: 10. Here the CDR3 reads CSASFSGRAQQYF. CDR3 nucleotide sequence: TGCAGCGCCTCGTTTAGCGGGAGGGCCCAGCAGTACTTC.

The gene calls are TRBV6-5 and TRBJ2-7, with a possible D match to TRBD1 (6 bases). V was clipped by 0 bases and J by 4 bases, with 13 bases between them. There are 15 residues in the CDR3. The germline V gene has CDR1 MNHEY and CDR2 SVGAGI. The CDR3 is CASSYSGGVGYEQYF. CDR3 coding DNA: TGTGCCAGCAGTTACTCAGGGGGAGTTGGGTACGAGCAGTACTTC.

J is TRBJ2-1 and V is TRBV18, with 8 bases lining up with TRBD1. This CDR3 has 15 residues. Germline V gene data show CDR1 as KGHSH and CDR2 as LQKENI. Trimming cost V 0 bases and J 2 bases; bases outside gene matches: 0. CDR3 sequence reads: CASSPPDRAYNEQFF. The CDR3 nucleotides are TGTGCCAGCTCACCACCGGACAGGGCCTACAATGAGCAGTTCTTC.

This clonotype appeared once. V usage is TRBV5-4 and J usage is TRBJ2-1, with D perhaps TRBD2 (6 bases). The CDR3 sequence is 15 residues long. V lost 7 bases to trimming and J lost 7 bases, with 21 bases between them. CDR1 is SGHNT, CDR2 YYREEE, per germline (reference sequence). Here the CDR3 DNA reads TGTGCCAGCGCACGGTCCGGCCTCGGAGGGAATGAGCAGTTCTTC. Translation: CASARSGLGGNEQFF.

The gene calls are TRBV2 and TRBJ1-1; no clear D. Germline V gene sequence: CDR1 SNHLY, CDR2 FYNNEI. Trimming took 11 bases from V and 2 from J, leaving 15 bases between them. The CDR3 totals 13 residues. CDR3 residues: CAGGAEGNTEAFF. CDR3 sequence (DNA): TGTGCCGGCGGTGCCGAGGGTAACACTGAAGCTTTCTTT.

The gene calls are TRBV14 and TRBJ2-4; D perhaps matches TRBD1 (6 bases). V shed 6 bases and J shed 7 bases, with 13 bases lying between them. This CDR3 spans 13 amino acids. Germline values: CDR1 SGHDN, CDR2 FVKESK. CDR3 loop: CASSQTDSNIQYF. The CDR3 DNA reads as TGTGCCAGCAGTCAGACGGACAGCAACATTCAGTACTTC.

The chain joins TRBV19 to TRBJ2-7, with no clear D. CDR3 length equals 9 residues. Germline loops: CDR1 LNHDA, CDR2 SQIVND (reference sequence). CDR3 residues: CPNGHEQYV. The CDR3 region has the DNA TGTCCCAACGGGCACGAGCAGTACGTC.

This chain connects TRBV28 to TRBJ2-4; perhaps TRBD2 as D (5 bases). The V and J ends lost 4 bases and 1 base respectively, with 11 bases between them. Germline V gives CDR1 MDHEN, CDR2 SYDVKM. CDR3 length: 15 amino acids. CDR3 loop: CASSSLRGAKNIQYF. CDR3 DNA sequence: TGTGCCAGCAGTTCCCTCAGAGGGGCCAAAAACATTCAGTACTTC.

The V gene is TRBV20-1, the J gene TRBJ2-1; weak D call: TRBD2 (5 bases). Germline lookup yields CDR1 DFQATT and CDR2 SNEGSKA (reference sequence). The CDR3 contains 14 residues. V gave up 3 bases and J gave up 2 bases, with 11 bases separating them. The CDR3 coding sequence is TGCAGTGCTAGTAAGCGGTTAACCTACAATGAGCAGTTCTTC. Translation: CSASKRLTYNEQFF.

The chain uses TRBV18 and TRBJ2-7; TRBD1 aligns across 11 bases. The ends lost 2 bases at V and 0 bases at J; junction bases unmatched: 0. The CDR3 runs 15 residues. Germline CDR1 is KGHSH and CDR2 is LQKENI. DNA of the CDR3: TGTGCCAGCTCACCAGGGACAGGGGGCTCCTACGAGCAGTACTTC. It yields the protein CASSPGTGGSYEQYF.

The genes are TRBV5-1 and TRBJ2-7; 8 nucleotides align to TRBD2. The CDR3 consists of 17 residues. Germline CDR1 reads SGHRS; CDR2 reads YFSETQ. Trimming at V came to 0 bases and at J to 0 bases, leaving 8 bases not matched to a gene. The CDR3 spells CASSLAPGRGASYEQYF. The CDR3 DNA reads TGCGCCAGCAGCTTGGCCCCGGGGCGGGGGGCCTCCTACGAGCAGTACTTC.

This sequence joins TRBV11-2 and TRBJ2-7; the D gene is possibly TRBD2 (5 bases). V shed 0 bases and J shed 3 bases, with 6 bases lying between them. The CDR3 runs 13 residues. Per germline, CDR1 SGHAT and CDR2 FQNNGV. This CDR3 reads CASSLDRGYEQYF. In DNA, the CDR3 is TGTGCCAGCAGCTTAGATCGGGGCTACGAGCAGTACTTC.

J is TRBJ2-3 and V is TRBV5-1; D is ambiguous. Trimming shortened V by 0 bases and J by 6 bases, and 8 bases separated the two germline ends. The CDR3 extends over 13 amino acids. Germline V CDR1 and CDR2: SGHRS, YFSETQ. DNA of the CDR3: TGCGCCAGCAGCTTGGGGATGGCGGATACGCAGTATTTT. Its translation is CASSLGMADTQYF. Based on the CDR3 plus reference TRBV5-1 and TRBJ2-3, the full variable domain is KAGVTQTPRYLIKTRGQQVTLSCSPISGHRSVSWYQQTPGQGLQFLFEYFSETQRNKGNFPGRFSGRQFSNSRSEMNVSTLELGDSALYLCASSLGMADTQYFGPGTRLTVL.

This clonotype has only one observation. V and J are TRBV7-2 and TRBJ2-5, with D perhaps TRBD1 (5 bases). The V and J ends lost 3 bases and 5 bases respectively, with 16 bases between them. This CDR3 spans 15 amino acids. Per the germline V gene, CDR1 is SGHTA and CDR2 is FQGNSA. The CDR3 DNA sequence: TGTGCCAGCAGCTTCGACAGATCGGTGATGGAGACCCAGTACTTC. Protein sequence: CASSFDRSVMETQYF.

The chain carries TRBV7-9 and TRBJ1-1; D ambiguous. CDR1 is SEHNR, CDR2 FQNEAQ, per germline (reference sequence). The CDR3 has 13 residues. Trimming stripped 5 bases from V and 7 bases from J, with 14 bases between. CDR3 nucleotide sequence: TGTGCCAGCAGCGACACCCGAGATTATGAAGCTTTCTTT. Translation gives CASSDTRDYEAFF.

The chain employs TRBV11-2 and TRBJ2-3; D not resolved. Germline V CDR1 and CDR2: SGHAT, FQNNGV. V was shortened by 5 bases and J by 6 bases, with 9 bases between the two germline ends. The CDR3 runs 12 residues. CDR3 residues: CASSGASDTQYF. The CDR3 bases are TGTGCCAGCAGCGGTGCCAGCGATACGCAGTATTTT.

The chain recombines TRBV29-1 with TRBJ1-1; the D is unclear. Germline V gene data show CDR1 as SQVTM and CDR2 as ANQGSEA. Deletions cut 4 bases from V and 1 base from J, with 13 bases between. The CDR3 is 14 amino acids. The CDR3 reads CSVVLPGPNTEAFF. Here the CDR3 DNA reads TGCAGCGTTGTACTTCCGGGCCCGAACACTGAAGCTTTCTTT.

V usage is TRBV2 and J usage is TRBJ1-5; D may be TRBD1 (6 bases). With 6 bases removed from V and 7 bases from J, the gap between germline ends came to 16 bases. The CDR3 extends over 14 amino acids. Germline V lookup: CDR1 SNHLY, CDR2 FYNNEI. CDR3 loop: CASRNDRFQQPQHF. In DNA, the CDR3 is TGTGCCAGCAGGAATGACAGGTTCCAACAGCCCCAGCATTTT.

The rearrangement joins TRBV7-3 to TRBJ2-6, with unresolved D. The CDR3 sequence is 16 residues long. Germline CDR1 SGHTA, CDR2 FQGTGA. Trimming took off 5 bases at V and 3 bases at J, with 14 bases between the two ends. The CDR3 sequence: CASSPLSSYGANVLTF. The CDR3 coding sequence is TGTGCCAGCAGCCCCCTATCTTCCTATGGGGCCAACGTCCTGACTTTC.

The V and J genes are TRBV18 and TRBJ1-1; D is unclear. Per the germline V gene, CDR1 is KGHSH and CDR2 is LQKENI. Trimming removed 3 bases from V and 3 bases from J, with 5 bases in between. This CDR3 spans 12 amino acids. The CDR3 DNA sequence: TGTGCCAGCTCACCTCGGGACACTGAAGCTTTCTTT. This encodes CASSPRDTEAFF.

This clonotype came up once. The CDR3: CASRTQGSGSPLHF. Here the CDR3 DNA reads TGTGCCAGCCGCACCCAAGGGAGTGGGTCACCCCTCCACTTT. The rearrangement uses TRBV27 and TRBJ1-6; D gene ambiguous. V shed 8 bases and J shed 10 bases, with 18 bases lying between them. The CDR3 runs to 14 residues. Germline assignment: CDR1 MNHEY and CDR2 SMNVEV (reference sequence).

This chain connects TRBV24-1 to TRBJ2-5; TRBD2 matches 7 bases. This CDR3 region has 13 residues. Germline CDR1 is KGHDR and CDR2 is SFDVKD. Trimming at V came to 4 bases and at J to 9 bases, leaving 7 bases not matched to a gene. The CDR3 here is CATSEPHREAQYF. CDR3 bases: TGTGCCACCAGTGAACCCCACCGGGAGGCCCAGTACTTC.

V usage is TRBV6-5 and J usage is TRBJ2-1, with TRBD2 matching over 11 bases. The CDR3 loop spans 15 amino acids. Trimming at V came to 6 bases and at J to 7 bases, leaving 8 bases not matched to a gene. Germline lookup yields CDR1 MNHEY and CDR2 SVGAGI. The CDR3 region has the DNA TGTGCCAGCAGCGCCGGGACTAGCGGTTTGAATGAGCAGTTCTTC. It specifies CASSAGTSGLNEQFF.

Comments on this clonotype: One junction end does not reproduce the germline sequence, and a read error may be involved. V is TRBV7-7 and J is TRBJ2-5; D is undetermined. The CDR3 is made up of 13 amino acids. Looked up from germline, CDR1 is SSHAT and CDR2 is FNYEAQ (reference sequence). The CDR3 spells CASSFGVSETQYF. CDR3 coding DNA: TGTGCTAGCAGCTTTGGCGTTTCCGAGACCCAGTACTTC.

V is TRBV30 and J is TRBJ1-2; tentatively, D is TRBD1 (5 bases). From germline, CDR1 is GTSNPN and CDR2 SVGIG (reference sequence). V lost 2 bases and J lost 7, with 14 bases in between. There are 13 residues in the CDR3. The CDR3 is CAWSFGGVGGYTF. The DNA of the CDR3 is TGTGCCTGGAGTTTCGGGGGTGTAGGTGGCTACACCTTC. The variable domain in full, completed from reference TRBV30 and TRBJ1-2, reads SQTIHQWPATLVQPVGSPLSLECTVEGTSNPNLYWYRQAAGRGLQLLFYSVGIGQISSEVPQNLSASRPQDRQFILSSKKLLLSDSGFYLCAWSFGGVGGYTFGSGTRLTVV.

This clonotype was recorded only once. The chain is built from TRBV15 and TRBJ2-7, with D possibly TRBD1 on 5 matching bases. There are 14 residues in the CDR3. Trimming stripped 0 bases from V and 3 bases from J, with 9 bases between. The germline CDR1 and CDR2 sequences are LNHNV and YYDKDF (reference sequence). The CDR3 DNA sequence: TGTGCCACCAGCAGAGAAAGGGGTTACTACGAGCAGTACTTC. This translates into CATSRERGYYEQYF.